This T cell receptor beta chain was obtained from a study of cytomegalovirus exposure and HLA in healthy donors. Looking at the study overall: In an earlier analysis, 90 million to 130 million unique TCR beta sequences were found from some 180 million T cells.

Primers included in the PCR were 60 Vbeta and 13 Jbeta primers. Method: immunoSEQ multiplex PCR; TCRdb's copy keeps in-frame clones and lacks some. The listing records about 150,000 clones. A remark on this clone: Its antigen remains unidentified.

General study results and limits: Rare sequences made up most TCRs, while some public TCRs were found in many donors. V- and J-gene trimming in TCR beta was tied to a missense DCLRE1C variant by an analysis performed later. In presence/absence analyses, roughly uniform sequencing depth across donors was assumed.

V lost 1 base and J lost 5, with 9 bases in between. The CDR3 is 13 residues long. Germline V lookup: CDR1 SGHDT, CDR2 YYEEEE. This chain uses TRBV5-6 with TRBJ1-2, with D possibly being TRBD1 (5 bases). Sequenced input: PBMCs. This TCR came from a woman in her forties or fifties in good health and CMV-seronegative. For the CDR3, the DNA is TGTGCCAGCAGCTTGCAGGGAGGGTATGGCTACACCTTC. It specifies CASSLQGGYGYTF.